What follows is one T cell receptor (beta chain) and its context. Its antigen remains unidentified. At the DNA level, this CDR3 is encoded by other sequences in the same sample as well. Germline V lookup: CDR1 LNHDA, CDR2 SQIVND (reference sequence). Trimming removed 8 bases from V and 7 bases from J, with 15 bases in between. The CDR3 is 13 residues long. This entry comes from a study of OX40 agonist ivuxolimab in advanced cancers. Findings and limits, study-wide: There was clonal expansion of CD4+ and CD8+ blood T cells by week 6 at 0.1 to 3.0 mg/kg.

Sequencing was performed with immunoSEQ multiplex PCR; in TCRdb, only in-frame clones are kept and a portion is missing. The sample contains approximately 160,000 clones, 85% to 95% of which appear only once. This sequence joins TRBV19 and TRBJ1-5; TRBD1 might be the D (6 bases). The starting material was CD4+ or CD8+ T cells sorted from blood, obtained in a trial of the OX40 agonist ivuxolimab. This TCR derives from an adult with an advanced solid tumor such as melanoma, head and neck, liver or kidney cancer. CDR3 bases: TGTGCCAGTTCTCAGGGCAGGGGCCAGCCCCAGCATTTT. This gives the protein CASSQGRGQPQHF.